A selection of T cell receptor beta chains follows, all from one sample in a study of Ad26.COV2.S vaccination and SARS-CoV-2 variants. Only in-frame clones appear in the TCRdb table, and some are missing; sequencing was by immunoSEQ multiplex PCR. The table shows 300,000 to 400,000 clones, with about 87% occurring only once. The sample consisted of peripheral blood, taken in a trial of Ad26.COV2.S vaccine versus placebo. The receptors shown here come from a person between 18 and 59 years old who received the Ad26.COV2.S COVID-19 vaccine or a placebo. Both conserved end residues are part of each CDR3. Fields, in order: CDR3 protein, CDR3 DNA, D gene, clone size, V gene, J gene. The D gene is left open where the match is weak. A row's size may be missing; if present it is once, few, many or a size class.

CASSISSDQPQHF	TGTGCCAGTAGTATATCTTCAGATCAGCCCCAGCATTTT	NA	NA	TRBV19	TRBJ1-5
CASTRAEGFHYGYTF	TGTGCCAGCACGAGAGCCGAGGGGTTCCACTATGGCTACACCTTC	NA	NA	TRBV6-5	TRBJ1-2
CASSQLQGPDQPQHF	TGCGCCAGCAGCCAACTACAGGGCCCAGATCAGCCCCAGCATTTT	NA	NA	TRBV4-3	TRBJ1-5
CASSYGVGRTVGSGYTF	TGTGCCAGCAGTTACGGAGTGGGTCGGACAGTAGGATCTGGCTACACCTTC	NA	once	TRBV6-2/TRBV6-3	TRBJ1-2
CASGIVGNTIYF	TGTGCTAGTGGGATCGTTGGAAACACCATATATTTT	NA	NA	TRBV12-5	TRBJ1-3
CATLGFGVSYEQYF	TGTGCCACACTCGGATTCGGGGTCTCCTACGAGCAGTACTTC	NA	NA	TRBV28	TRBJ2-7
CAARPGNGANVLTF	TGTGCCGCAAGGCCAGGGAATGGGGCCAACGTCCTGACTTTC	NA	NA	TRBV28	TRBJ2-6
CASSPPTAGVRAFEANVLTF	TGTGCCAGCTCACCACCGACAGCGGGGGTCCGAGCTTTTGAGGCCAACGTCCTGACTTTC	TRBD2	NA	TRBV18	TRBJ2-6
CAWSARNEQFF	TGTGCCTGGAGTGCACGTAATGAGCAGTTCTTC	NA	NA	TRBV30	TRBJ2-1
CASSQGGGQAYEQYF	TGTGCCAGCAGCCAAGGGGGAGGTCAAGCCTACGAGCAGTACTTC	NA	once	TRBV4-2	TRBJ2-7
CASSGGRATEAFF	TGCGCCAGCAGCGGGGGCCGGGCGACTGAAGCTTTCTTT	NA	NA	TRBV5-1	TRBJ1-1
CATSRGASEYEQYF	TGTGCCACCAGCAGAGGAGCGAGTGAATACGAGCAGTACTTC	NA	once	TRBV15	TRBJ2-7
CASSLDRVNTEAFF	TGCGCCAGCAGCTTGGACAGAGTGAACACTGAAGCTTTCTTT	NA	NA	TRBV5-1	TRBJ1-1
CASSPYPTGLETQYF	TGTGCCAGCAGCCCCTACCCGACAGGACTTGAGACCCAGTACTTC	NA	NA	TRBV3-1/TRBV3-2	TRBJ2-5
CASSGTGELQPQHF	TGTGCCAGCAGCGGGACAGGGGAACTTCAGCCCCAGCATTTT	TRBD1	NA	TRBV6-5	TRBJ1-5